A selection of T cell receptor beta chains follows, all from one sample in a study of CD8 T cells in Susac syndrome. Each CDR3 protein gets one entry after TCRdb re-called the immunoSEQ multiplex PCR reads with MiXCR. The sample contains some 120,000 distinct CDR3 sequences, about 94% of which appear only once. The sequencing input was CD4+ T cells from PBMCs. These receptors all come from a human donor in good health. CDR3s include the opening cysteine and the closing phenylalanine or tryptophan. The order of the fields is J gene, D gene, V gene, clone size, CDR3 protein, CDR3 DNA. The D gene is left open where the match is weak. Rows give clone size only sometimes, using once, few, many, or a class for an expanded clone.

TRBJ1-1	.	TRBV3-1	.	CASSRPGAGTEAFF	TGTGCCAGCAGCCGACCGGGGGCAGGCACTGAAGCTTTCTTT
TRBJ2-5	.	TRBV7-2	.	CASSNSRGGGQETQYF	TGTGCCAGCAGCAATTCACGGGGAGGGGGGCAGGAGACCCAGTACTTC
TRBJ1-1	.	TRBV20-1	.	CSGSSLTRGLAEAFF	TGCAGTGGTAGTAGTTTGACCCGGGGTCTAGCTGAAGCTTTCTTT
TRBJ1-2	.	TRBV15	once	CATSRDSGFNYGYTF	TGTGCCACCAGCAGAGATTCCGGGTTTAACTATGGCTACACCTTC
TRBJ2-7	TRBD1	TRBV25-1	.	CASSAQTGVNEQYF	TGTGCCAGCAGTGCCCAGACAGGGGTGAACGAGCAGTACTTC
TRBJ1-1	.	TRBV20-1	.	CSATGLNTEAFF	TGCAGTGCTACCGGATTGAACACTGAAGCTTTCTTT
TRBJ1-5	.	TRBV2	.	CASSELVSNHPQHF	TGTGCCAGCAGTGAATTGGTTAGCAATCACCCCCAGCATTTT
TRBJ2-1	.	TRBV7-2	.	CASRPWSGVENEQFF	TGTGCCAGCAGGCCTTGGAGCGGTGTCGAAAATGAGCAGTTCTTC
TRBJ2-7	TRBD2	TRBV20-1	.	CSAKTSGKRDEQYF	TGCAGTGCAAAAACTAGCGGGAAGAGGGACGAGCAGTACTTC
TRBJ1-4	TRBD1	TRBV5-1	.	CASSFRGHWDEKLFF	TGCGCCAGCAGCTTTAGGGGGCACTGGGATGAAAAACTGTTTTTT
TRBJ2-1	TRBD2	TRBV29-1	.	CSVLGLAGVAEQFF	TGCAGCGTTTTGGGGCTAGCGGGAGTAGCTGAGCAGTTCTTC
TRBJ2-1	TRBD2	TRBV20-1	once	CSARDDEAGGANEQFF	TGCAGTGCTAGAGATGACGAAGCGGGAGGGGCCAATGAGCAGTTCTTC
TRBJ2-7	TRBD2	TRBV25-1	.	CASSVSGRASYEQYF	TGTGCCAGCAGTGTTAGCGGGAGGGCCTCCTACGAGCAGTACTTC
TRBJ1-3	.	TRBV5-4	.	CASSLETSNSGNTIYF	TGTGCCAGCAGCTTGGAAACAAGCAACTCTGGAAACACCATATATTTT
TRBJ1-1	TRBD1	TRBV6-2/TRBV6-3	.	CASSSRQGMDTEAFF	TGTGCCAGCAGTTCCCGACAGGGGATGGACACTGAAGCTTTCTTT
TRBJ1-3	.	TRBV13	.	CASSLAGRNSGNTIYF	TGTGCCAGCAGCCTAGCGGGACGGAACTCTGGAAACACCATATATTTT
TRBJ2-1	TRBD2	TRBV7-9	.	CASSPSGGSYNEQFF	TGTGCCAGCTCACCAAGCGGGGGTTCCTACAATGAGCAGTTCTTC
TRBJ1-5	.	TRBV20-1	.	CSVRGPGLGRGMGNQPQHF	TGCAGTGTCCGCGGCCCGGGTCTCGGGCGGGGTATGGGCAATCAGCCCCAGCATTTT
TRBJ2-7	.	TRBV5-1	.	CASSESGDSSSYEQYF	TGCGCCAGCAGCGAATCAGGCGACTCAAGCTCCTACGAGCAGTACTTC
TRBJ1-1	TRBD1	TRBV15	.	CATAGGPNTEAFF	TGTGCCACCGCAGGGGGCCCCAACACTGAAGCTTTCTTT
TRBJ1-1	.	TRBV3-1	once	CASSQEIGPTTEAFF	TGTGCCAGCAGCCAAGAAATAGGACCAACCACTGAAGCTTTCTTT
TRBJ2-7	TRBD2	TRBV5-4	few	CASSERTSGSYEQYF	TGTGCCAGCAGCGAGAGGACTAGCGGGAGTTACGAGCAGTACTTC